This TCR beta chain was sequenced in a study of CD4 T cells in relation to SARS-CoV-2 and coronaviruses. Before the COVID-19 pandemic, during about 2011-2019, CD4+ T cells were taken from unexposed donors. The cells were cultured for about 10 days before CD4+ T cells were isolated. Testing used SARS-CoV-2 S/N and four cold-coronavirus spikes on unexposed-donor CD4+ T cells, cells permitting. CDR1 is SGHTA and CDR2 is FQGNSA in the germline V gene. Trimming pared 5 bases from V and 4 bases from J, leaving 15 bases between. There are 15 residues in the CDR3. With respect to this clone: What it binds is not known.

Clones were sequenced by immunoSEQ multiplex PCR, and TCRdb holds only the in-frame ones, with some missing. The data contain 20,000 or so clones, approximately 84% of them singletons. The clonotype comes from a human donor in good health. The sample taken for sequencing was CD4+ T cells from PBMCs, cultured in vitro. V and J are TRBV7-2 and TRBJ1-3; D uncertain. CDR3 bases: TGTGCCAGCAGCCTAATCCCGGATAGCGGAAACACCATATATTTT. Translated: CASSLIPDSGNTIYF.